This TCR beta chain emerged from a study of identical twins. Study-wide results and limits: Excess sharing between twins was weaker in beta out-of-frame sequences. Its conclusions, products of cross-sectional statistical analysis, did not come from following the same donors.

Turning to this clonotype: Its antigen remains unidentified.

TCRdb recomputed calls from the 5' RACE reads with MiXCR, one row per CDR3 protein. The sample has under 300,000 distinct CDR3 sequences, approximately 8.6% seen once. The CDR3 extends over 15 amino acids. With V trimmed by 6 bases and J by 3 bases, 7 bases remained unmatched. This sample was shared with a second study, whose subject was yellow fever vaccine responses in identical twins.

This sequence joins TRBV12-3 or TRBV12-4 and TRBJ2-7; 11 bases fit TRBD2. Sequencing was performed on CD8+ T cells sorted from blood. The source is a woman aged 18-35 years in good health. The CDR3 here is CASRPTSGSLYEQYF. DNA of the CDR3: TGTGCCAGCAGACCTACTAGCGGGAGTCTCTACGAGCAGTACTTC.